Listed here are 17 T cell receptor beta chains from one sample, sequenced in a study of OX40 agonist ivuxolimab in advanced cancers. The protocol was immunoSEQ multiplex PCR, while the TCRdb copy is restricted to in-frame clones and leaves out a portion. Altogether tens of thousands of clones are present, about nine tenths being singletons, with the ten largest covering approximately 13%. The material sequenced was CD4+ or CD8+ T cells sorted from blood, taken in a trial of the OX40 agonist ivuxolimab. Source of these receptors: an adult with an advanced solid tumor such as melanoma, head and neck, liver or kidney cancer.

This clone turned up a few times. V usage is TRBV7-9 and J usage is TRBJ1-4, with no clear D. The CDR3 loop spans 14 amino acids. The V gene lost 5 bases and the J gene lost 4 bases, with 11 bases spanning the gap. The germline CDR1 and CDR2 sequences are SEHNR and FQNEAQ (reference sequence). Here the CDR3 DNA reads TGTGCCAGCAGCCGGACTGACCATAATGAAAAACTGTTTTTT. Amino acids: CASSRTDHNEKLFF.

V and J are TRBV5-6 and TRBJ1-6, with TRBD1 as a possible D gene (6 bases). V was clipped by 7 bases and J by 5 bases, with 19 bases between them. In germline, CDR1 is SGHDT, CDR2 YYEEEE. The CDR3 is 16 amino acids. The DNA of the CDR3 is TGTGCCAGCGCCTATTCAACAGGGTTCGATAATTCACCCCTCCACTTT. Its translation is CASAYSTGFDNSPLHF.

The chain is built from TRBV2 and TRBJ2-1; possible D gene TRBD2, 5 bases. This CDR3 is built from 14 residues. The germline gives CDR1 SNHLY, CDR2 FYNNEI. V gave up 11 bases and J gave up 8 bases, with 22 bases separating them. The CDR3 spells CASRDLGEVDEQFF. DNA for the CDR3: TGTGCCTCTCGGGATCTAGGAGAGGTAGATGAGCAGTTCTTC. Based on the CDR3 plus reference TRBV2 and TRBJ2-1, the full variable domain is EPEVTQTPSHQVTQMGQEVILRCVPISNHLYFYWYRQILGQKVEFLVSFYNNEISEKSEIFDDQFSVERPDGSNFTLKIRSTKLEDSAMYFCASRDLGEVDEQFFGPGTRLTVL.

The rearrangement links TRBV7-9 to TRBJ2-7; D is perhaps TRBD1 (6 bases). V was pared by 5 bases and J by 7 bases, with 12 bases between. CDR3 size: 12 residues. Germline-derived CDR1 and CDR2 are SEHNR and FQNEAQ (reference sequence). The CDR3 region is CASSAQGREQYV. DNA of the CDR3: TGTGCCAGCAGCGCCCAGGGGCGGGAGCAGTACGTC.

V is TRBV7-9 and J is TRBJ1-1; TRBD1 is a possible D gene (5 bases). The CDR3 is made up of 13 amino acids. The germline V gene encodes CDR1 SEHNR and CDR2 FQNEAQ (reference sequence). The V and J ends lost 1 base and 4 bases respectively, with 7 bases between them. CDR3 DNA: TGTGCCAGCAGCTTAGACGGGGGCACTGAAGCTTTCTTT. This gives the protein CASSLDGGTEAFF. Drawing the rest from reference TRBV7-9 and TRBJ1-1, the complete variable domain is DTGVSQNPRHKITKRGQNVTFRCDPISEHNRLYWYRQTLGQGPEFLTYFQNEAQLEKSRLLSDRFSAERPKGSFSTLEIQRTEQGDSAMYLCASSLDGGTEAFFGQGTRLTVV.

V gene TRBV29-1 combines with J gene TRBJ1-2; the D is unclear. The V end was cut by 5 bases, the J end by 8 bases, with 12 bases between. Germline lookup yields CDR1 SQVTM and CDR2 ANQGSEA. The CDR3 contains 11 residues. The CDR3 DNA reads TGCAGCGTTCCAGGACCCCTGGGCTACACCTTC. This translates into CSVPGPLGYTF.

The chain carries TRBV5-5 and TRBJ2-7; 9 nucleotides line up with TRBD2. V shed 1 base, J shed 2 bases, and the junction held 7 bases outside the gene matches. This CDR3 region has 16 residues. Germline-derived CDR1 and CDR2 are SGHKS and YYEKEE (reference sequence). Here the CDR3 DNA reads TGTGCCAGCAGCTTGCCGCGGGAGGGAGGAACCTACGAGCAGTACGTC. Its translation is CASSLPREGGTYEQYV.

The gene calls are TRBV4-1 and TRBJ1-4; D is undetermined. Trimming took 0 bases from V and 8 from J, leaving 16 bases between them. Germline V gene sequence: CDR1 MGHRA, CDR2 YSYEKL. CDR3 size: 16 residues. The CDR3 region has the DNA TGCGCCAGCAGCCAAGATGTATCGGGGATACGGGAAAAACTGTTTTTT. Translation: CASSQDVSGIREKLFF.

The gene calls are TRBV27 and TRBJ2-2; TRBD2 aligns across 7 bases. This CDR3 is built from 15 residues. Per germline, CDR1 MNHEY and CDR2 SMNVEV (reference sequence). Trimming removed 4 bases from V and 7 bases from J; junction bases left unmatched: 9. CDR3: CASSWGTGRHGELFF. CDR3 nucleotide sequence: TGTGCCAGCAGTTGGGGAACCGGGAGGCACGGGGAGCTGTTTTTT.

The chain uses TRBV13 and TRBJ2-4; no clear D gene. CDR1 is PRHDT, CDR2 FYEKMQ, per germline (reference sequence). V was clipped by 4 bases and J by 2 bases, with 9 bases between them. The CDR3 extends over 14 amino acids. CDR3 DNA sequence: TGTGCCAGCAGCTCCCGGACCTCCAAAAACATTCAGTACTTC. Amino acid sequence: CASSSRTSKNIQYF.

Concerning this clone itself: Other DNA sequences in the sample encode the same CDR3. This chain connects TRBV28 to TRBJ2-7, with TRBD2 identical over 12 bases. Germline CDR1 MDHEN, CDR2 SYDVKM. The J segment lost 7 bases and the V segment lost 7 bases, leaving 8 bases of the junction unmatched. There are 14 residues in the CDR3. The CDR3 here is CASKLAGGAGEQYF. The CDR3 DNA is TGTGCCAGCAAACTAGCGGGGGGAGCTGGGGAGCAGTACTTC.

As DNA, the CDR3 is TGTGCCAGCAGTTACTCGAAGGCCTACGGGAACACTGAAGCTTTCTTT. Its translation: CASSYSKAYGNTEAFF. The chain is built from TRBV6-6 and TRBJ1-1; D is unresolved. The length of the CDR3 is 16 residues. Trimming removed 0 bases at V and 1 base at J, with 12 bases between. Germline V gene data show CDR1 as MNHNY and CDR2 as SVGAGI (reference sequence).

This chain uses TRBV14 with TRBJ2-2; D ambiguous. In germline, CDR1 is SGHDN, CDR2 FVKESK. The CDR3 length is 13 residues. Trimming removed 4 bases at V and 1 base at J, with 4 bases between. The CDR3, as DNA: TGTGCCAGCAGCCTTAGGAACACCGGGGAGCTGTTTTTT. Translation: CASSLRNTGELFF. The full variable domain, its missing parts supplied by reference TRBV14 and TRBJ2-2, is EAGVTQFPSHSVIEKGQTVTLRCDPISGHDNLYWYRRVMGKEIKFLLHFVKESKQDESGMPNNRFLAERTGGTYSTLKVQPAELEDSGVYFCASSLRNTGELFFGEGSRLTVL.

The chain couples TRBV11-2 to TRBJ2-3, with D possibly TRBD1 on 6 matching bases. Trimming removed 1 base from V and 5 bases from J, with 13 bases in between. The CDR3 consists of 15 residues. Germline-derived CDR1 and CDR2 are SGHAT and FQNNGV. The CDR3 DNA reads as TGTGCCAGCAGCTTAGGTGGCCGGGACAAAGATACGCAGTATTTT. Translated, it gives CASSLGGRDKDTQYF.

This rearrangement joins TRBV6-1 to TRBJ1-3; D unresolved. V lost 8 bases to trimming and J lost 4 bases, with 6 bases between them. CDR1 MNHNS and CDR2 SASEGT come from the germline V gene. The CDR3 runs to 11 residues. DNA for the CDR3: TGTGCCAGCCCCGCAGGAAACACCATATATTTT. This sequence encodes CASPAGNTIYF.

The chain joins TRBV19 to TRBJ2-1, with D perhaps matching TRBD1 (6 bases). The CDR3 runs 14 residues. V was clipped by 3 bases and J by 9 bases, with 15 bases between them. CDR1 and CDR2 from the germline V gene are LNHDA and SQIVND (reference sequence). CDR3 loop: CASSIEEQGTEQFF. DNA of the CDR3: TGTGCCAGTAGTATTGAAGAACAGGGTACTGAGCAGTTCTTC.

V gene TRBV2 combines with J gene TRBJ1-5; D not resolved. Trimming pared 1 base from V and 4 bases from J, leaving 17 bases between. There are 17 residues in the CDR3. Germline CDR1 SNHLY, CDR2 FYNNEI. The CDR3 region is CASSEGTWQSGNQPQHF. CDR3 nucleotides: TGTGCCAGCAGTGAAGGGACTTGGCAATCGGGAAATCAGCCCCAGCATTTT.